These 27 T cell receptor beta chains originate from one sample sequenced in a study of blood T cells in healthy people across ages. Together with a sample-barcoded 5' primer, a J-beta primer mix was included in a second PCR lasting about 7 to 11 cycles. TCRdb ran MiXCR on the 5' RACE reads and lists one entry per CDR3 protein. The data show about 1.4 million distinct CDR3 sequences, roughly 59% seen once. Material for sequencing was blood. These TCRs come from a man between 18 and 29 years old in good health.

The rearrangement uses TRBV29-1 and TRBJ2-3; D gene unclear. Trimming pared 4 bases from V and 2 bases from J, leaving 10 bases between. The CDR3 has 13 residues. From germline, CDR1 is SQVTM and CDR2 ANQGSEA. The DNA of the CDR3 is TGCAGCGTTGTGCCCTTGGACACAGATACGCAGTATTTT. It translates to CSVVPLDTDTQYF.

The chain uses TRBV6-5 and TRBJ2-2; 8 bases match TRBD1. CDR3 length: 15 residues. Germline V gene sequence: CDR1 MNHEY, CDR2 SVGAGI. Losses at the gene ends were 7 bases for V and 1 base for J; bases not matched to a gene: 5. The CDR3 region is CASTSGQENTGELFF. The CDR3 nucleotides are TGTGCCAGCACTTCGGGACAGGAGAACACCGGGGAGCTGTTTTTT.

V usage is TRBV6-5 and J usage is TRBJ2-3, with TRBD1 matching over 9 bases. Per the germline V gene, CDR1 is MNHEY and CDR2 is SVGAGI. V dropped 4 bases and J dropped 3; count of bases not matched to a gene: 11. CDR3 length: 17 amino acids. The CDR3 is CASSSNPRDRATDTQYF. The CDR3 nucleotides are TGTGCCAGCAGTTCTAACCCCCGGGACAGGGCAACAGATACGCAGTATTTT.

This chain joins TRBV14 and TRBJ1-2; a weak D match, TRBD1 (6 bases). Trimming removed 4 bases at V and 8 bases at J, with 20 bases between. Germline-derived CDR1 and CDR2 are SGHDN and FVKESK. This CDR3 has 15 residues. DNA for the CDR3: TGTGCCAGCAGCCCACACGGGGGGCGAGTGGAAGGCTACACCTTC. Translation: CASSPHGGRVEGYTF.

The V gene is TRBV6-6, the J gene TRBJ1-2; D is undetermined. Trimming took off 8 bases at V and 8 bases at J, with 15 bases between the two ends. This CDR3 has 12 residues. Germline CDR1 reads MNHNY; CDR2 reads SVGAGI (reference sequence). The CDR3 nucleotides read TGTGCCAGCTCTCCACCACTGAAAGGCTACACCTTC. Amino acids: CASSPPLKGYTF.

The chain employs TRBV6-2 or TRBV6-3 and TRBJ2-7; 11 nucleotides align to TRBD2. The J call may be mistaken, given a closer DNA end match to TRBJ2-5. Germline V gene sequence: CDR1 MNHEY, CDR2 SVGEGT. The CDR3 loop spans 17 amino acids. The CDR3 region is CASSYLGLAVGEETQYF. For the CDR3, the DNA is TGTGCCAGCAGTTACCTGGGACTAGCGGTGGGAGAAGAGACCCAGTACTTC.

The chain employs TRBV7-2 and TRBJ2-5; D remains unclear. The J call may be faulty, since TRBJ2-7 better matches the DNA end. CDR3 length equals 12 residues. Germline CDR1 and CDR2: SGHTA and FQGNSA. The CDR3 DNA reads as TGTGCCAGCAGCGTGACTTGGAGCGAGCAGTACTTC. This sequence encodes CASSVTWSEQYF.

This clonotype showed up just once. The chain combines TRBV6-1 with TRBJ2-7; possible D gene TRBD1, 5 bases. The germline V gene encodes CDR1 MNHNS and CDR2 SASEGT. V shed 8 bases and J shed 1 base, with 12 bases lying between them. The CDR3 is 13 residues long. CDR3 sequence reads: CASQLTASYEQYF. The CDR3 DNA is TGTGCCAGCCAGTTGACAGCATCCTACGAGCAGTACTTC.

The V and J genes are TRBV7-2 and TRBJ1-2, with 7 bases lining up with TRBD1. CDR3 length: 15 amino acids. V was clipped by 3 bases and J by 2 bases; unmatched bases: 6. Germline V CDR1 and CDR2: SGHTA, FQGNSA. Here the CDR3 reads CASSFWTGLNYGYTF. The CDR3 DNA sequence: TGTGCCAGCAGCTTCTGGACAGGTCTCAACTATGGCTACACCTTC.

The chain combines TRBV29-1 with TRBJ2-4; a weak D match, TRBD2 (6 bases). The J call is uncertain, as TRBJ2-7 better fits the DNA end. CDR3 length: 14 amino acids. Germline CDR1 is SQVTM and CDR2 is ANQGSEA. The CDR3 loop is CSVVPGDANYEQYF. Written as DNA, the CDR3 is TGCAGCGTGGTTCCGGGGGACGCAAACTACGAGCAGTACTTC.

Only a few counts were recorded for this clonotype. This CDR3 reads CSASYTGGSTDTQYF. CDR3 nucleotides: TGCAGTGCTAGTTATACGGGAGGCTCCACAGATACGCAGTATTTT. The chain recombines TRBV20-1 with TRBJ2-3; 7 bases are shared with TRBD2. The CDR3 totals 15 residues. Germline CDR1 and CDR2: DFQATT and SNEGSKA (reference sequence). J was trimmed by 2 bases and V by 3 bases; bases with no gene match: 8.

The rearrangement links TRBV7-8 to TRBJ1-1; no clear D. Trimming shortened V by 1 base and J by 2 bases, and 8 bases separated the two germline ends. The CDR3 totals 14 residues. The germline V gene encodes CDR1 SGHVS and CDR2 FQNEAQ. The CDR3 DNA reads as TGTGCCAGCAGCTTAGTGGCAGGAAACACTGAAGCTTTCTTT. Its protein is CASSLVAGNTEAFF.

This clonotype was seen a few times. The chain carries TRBV7-2 and TRBJ2-5, with D uncertain. V lost 5 bases, J lost 1 base, and 17 bases lay in between. Germline V gene lookup returns CDR1 SGHTA and CDR2 FQGNSA. The CDR3 is made up of 16 amino acids. The CDR3 nucleotides are TGTGCCAGCAGCCCCTCTCCCCAAAGGTTCCAAGAGACCCAGTACTTC. It translates to CASSPSPQRFQETQYF.

The rearrangement uses TRBV4-2 and TRBJ1-4; 8 bases are a match to TRBD1. Germline CDR1 and CDR2: LGHNA and YNFKEQ. V shed 0 bases, J shed 0 bases, and the junction held 9 bases outside the gene matches. The CDR3 runs to 19 residues. The CDR3 nucleotides read TGTGCCAGCAGCCAAGACTTTTGGGACAGGTCCTCAACTAATGAAAAACTGTTTTTT. Translated: CASSQDFWDRSSTNEKLFF.

This chain uses TRBV6-5 with TRBJ1-4; D unresolved. This CDR3 is built from 13 residues. The V gene's germline CDR1 is MNHEY and CDR2 SVGAGI. V dropped 2 bases and J dropped 4 bases, with 5 bases sitting between them. The DNA for the CDR3 is TGTGCCAGCAGTTACGGCGGTAATGAAAAACTGTTTTTT. It is translated as CASSYGGNEKLFF.

This rearrangement joins TRBV6-6 to TRBJ2-7, with D maybe TRBD2 (6 bases). Trimming shortened V by 2 bases and J by 7 bases, and 21 bases separated the two germline ends. Germline CDR1 MNHNY, CDR2 SVGAGI (reference sequence). The CDR3 totals 16 residues. CDR3 loop: CASSYGLHPGGNEQYF. In nucleotides, the CDR3 is TGTGCCAGCAGTTACGGGCTCCACCCCGGAGGGAATGAGCAGTACTTC.

The genes are TRBV6-1 and TRBJ2-1, with a possible D match to TRBD2 (5 bases). The germline V gene has CDR1 MNHNS and CDR2 SASEGT. The CDR3 loop spans 14 amino acids. Trimming shortened V by 8 bases and J by 4 bases, and 15 bases separated the two germline ends. The chain's CDR3 is CASARAGPYNEQFF. DNA for the CDR3: TGTGCCAGCGCGCGGGCCGGACCTTACAATGAGCAGTTCTTC.

The chain has TRBV29-1 and TRBJ2-3, with 12 nucleotides matching TRBD2. The CDR3 runs to 15 residues. V trimming: 3 bases; J trimming: 6 bases; junction bases outside the gene matches: 7. The germline V gene has CDR1 SQVTM and CDR2 ANQGSEA. CDR3 sequence: CSVDRTSGARDTQYF. The CDR3 DNA is TGCAGCGTTGATAGGACTAGCGGGGCCCGGGATACGCAGTATTTT.

The chain combines TRBV28 with TRBJ1-5, with a possible D match to TRBD1 (5 bases). CDR3 length: 16 amino acids. In germline, CDR1 is MDHEN, CDR2 SYDVKM. Trimming removed 3 bases at V and 7 bases at J, with 19 bases between. In DNA, the CDR3 is TGTGCCAGCAGTTTTGGAGGCGGGGCCACACGCCAGCCCCAGCATTTT. Amino acids: CASSFGGGATRQPQHF.

V gene TRBV5-1 combines with J gene TRBJ2-3; D call uncertain. CDR3 length: 14 residues. Germline V gives CDR1 SGHRS, CDR2 YFSETQ. The germline V and J ends were trimmed by 5 bases and 4 bases, with 14 bases remaining between them. CDR3 sequence: CASREPSTADTQYF. As DNA, the CDR3 is TGCGCCAGCAGGGAGCCCAGTACCGCAGATACGCAGTATTTT.

This clonotype was found a few times. V usage is TRBV7-9 and J usage is TRBJ2-1; 7 bases are shared with TRBD2. V was clipped by 5 bases and J by 10 bases; unmatched bases: 14. The CDR3 contains 15 residues. Germline loops: CDR1 SEHNR, CDR2 FQNEAQ (reference sequence). As DNA, the CDR3 is TGTGCCAGCAGCGATACTAGCGAAGCACCGGGGGAGCAGTTCTTC. Translation gives CASSDTSEAPGEQFF.

The chain recombines TRBV5-1 with TRBJ2-1; 9 nucleotides agree with TRBD2. The CDR3 is made up of 14 amino acids. The germline CDR1 and CDR2 sequences are SGHRS and YFSETQ. Trimming took 8 bases from V and 1 from J; bases not matched to a gene: 4. CDR3 sequence: CASRLAGSYNEQFF. The CDR3 DNA follows: TGCGCCAGTCGCCTAGCGGGGTCCTACAATGAGCAGTTCTTC.

This chain links TRBV6-2 or TRBV6-3 with TRBJ2-2; 7 bases match TRBD2. From germline, CDR1 is MNHEY and CDR2 SVGEGT. The CDR3 spans 14 residues. J was trimmed by 4 bases and V by 6 bases; bases with no gene match: 5. This chain's CDR3 is CASSGGWPTGELFF. As DNA, the CDR3 is TGTGCCAGCAGCGGGGGGTGGCCCACCGGGGAGCTGTTTTTT.

The rearrangement joins TRBV2 to TRBJ1-5; no clear D. The CDR3 spans 13 residues. Germline loops: CDR1 SNHLY, CDR2 FYNNEI. The V end lost 6 bases, the J end lost 6 bases, and 12 bases lay between the germline ends. The chain's CDR3 is CASSPVPGQPQHF. CDR3 nucleotide sequence: TGTGCCAGCAGCCCGGTTCCTGGTCAGCCCCAGCATTTT. Looking up the rest from reference TRBV2 and TRBJ1-5 gives the full variable domain: EPEVTQTPSHQVTQMGQEVILRCVPISNHLYFYWYRQILGQKVEFLVSFYNNEISEKSEIFDDQFSVERPDGSNFTLKIRSTKLEDSAMYFCASSPVPGQPQHFGDGTRLSIL.

This CDR3 reads CASSPYLRTSEYNEQFF. CDR3 nucleotides: TGTGCCAGCAGCCCTTACCTTAGGACTAGCGAATACAATGAGCAGTTCTTC. The chain employs TRBV6-1 and TRBJ2-1; 9 positions match TRBD2. The trim removed 6 bases at V and 4 bases at J, leaving 13 bases unmatched. This CDR3 comprises 17 residues. Per the germline V gene, CDR1 is MNHNS and CDR2 is SASEGT.

The chain couples TRBV5-5 to TRBJ1-1; no definite D call. There are 15 residues in the CDR3. Germline V lookup: CDR1 SGHKS, CDR2 YYEKEE (reference sequence). V lost 1 base and J lost 0, with 10 bases in between. CDR3 amino acids: CASSLLSQMNTEAFF. Here the CDR3 DNA reads TGTGCCAGCAGCTTGCTTTCACAGATGAACACTGAAGCTTTCTTT. The entire variable domain, with the rest obtained from reference TRBV5-5 and TRBJ1-1, is as follows: DAGVTQSPTHLIKTRGQQVTLRCSPISGHKSVSWYQQVLGQGPQFIFQYYEKEERGRGNFPDRFSARQFPNYSSELNVNALLLGDSALYLCASSLLSQMNTEAFFGQGTRLTVV.

This chain links TRBV25-1 with TRBJ2-5; 7 nucleotides align to TRBD1. CDR3 size: 16 residues. CDR1 is MGHDK, CDR2 SYGVNS, per germline. With 5 bases clipped from V and 2 bases from J, the junction kept 11 bases outside the gene matches. CDR3 region: CASSTPGQSRQETQYF. The CDR3 region has the DNA TGTGCCAGCAGTACCCCGGGACAGAGTCGACAAGAGACCCAGTACTTC.